A selection of T cell receptor beta chains follows, all from one sample in a study of cytomegalovirus exposure and HLA in healthy donors. Clones were read by immunoSEQ multiplex PCR, and TCRdb kept only the in-frame ones, dropping some. Here the sample spans under 300,000 clones, 84% being singletons. Material: PBMCs. These receptors were taken from a woman aged 40-49 years in good health and CMV-seropositive. Both conserved end residues are part of each CDR3. A D gene is named only where the DNA matches it firmly. Expanded clones get a size class; other rows say once, few or many, or leave the size out.

v_gene: TRBV19; d_gene: TRBD2; abundance: -; j_gene: TRBJ2-5; CDR3nt: TGTGCCAGTAGTCGGGACGGGGGGTTTGAGACCCAGTACTTC; CDR3aa: CASSRDGGFETQYF
v_gene: TRBV28; d_gene: TRBD1; abundance: -; j_gene: TRBJ1-5; CDR3nt: TGTGCCAGCAGTTACAGGGGCCAGCCCCAGCATTTT; CDR3aa: CASSYRGQPQHF
v_gene: TRBV4-3; d_gene: TRBD2; abundance: -; j_gene: TRBJ2-1; CDR3nt: TGCGCCAGCAGCTCGAGACTAGCGGAGGCTGAGCAGTTCTTC; CDR3aa: CASSSRLAEAEQFF
v_gene: TRBV4-1; d_gene: -; abundance: -; j_gene: TRBJ1-2; CDR3nt: TGCGCCAGCAGCCAAGACAAAACAGGGTTTGAAGACTATGGCTACACCTTC; CDR3aa: CASSQDKTGFEDYGYTF
v_gene: TRBV5-1; d_gene: -; abundance: -; j_gene: TRBJ2-7; CDR3nt: TGCGCCAGCAGCTTAAGACCCGTGTGGGCAGCCTTGGTTGAGCAGTACTTC; CDR3aa: CASSLRPVWAALVEQYF
v_gene: TRBV28; d_gene: -; abundance: -; j_gene: TRBJ2-7; CDR3nt: TGTGCCGGCAGTCCCCCACCGCTCCTAGTACCCCCCGAGCAGTACTTC; CDR3aa: CAGSPPPLLVPPEQYF
v_gene: TRBV2; d_gene: -; abundance: -; j_gene: TRBJ1-6; CDR3nt: TGTGCCAGCAGTGAAGGGGGCCCTTATGGTTCACCCCTCCACTTT; CDR3aa: CASSEGGPYGSPLHF
v_gene: TRBV6-1; d_gene: -; abundance: -; j_gene: TRBJ2-7; CDR3nt: TGTGCCAGCAGGCAGTCTTCCTACGAGCAGTACTTC; CDR3aa: CASRQSSYEQYF
v_gene: TRBV28; d_gene: -; abundance: -; j_gene: TRBJ1-2; CDR3nt: TGTGCCAGCAGTCCCGCGCCCAACTATGGCTACACCTTC; CDR3aa: CASSPAPNYGYTF
v_gene: TRBV6-6; d_gene: -; abundance: -; j_gene: TRBJ1-6; CDR3nt: TGTGCCAGCAGTTATCTCAGGGAGGATAATTCACCCCTCCACTTT; CDR3aa: CASSYLREDNSPLHF
v_gene: TRBV19; d_gene: TRBD1; abundance: -; j_gene: TRBJ1-1; CDR3nt: TGTGCCAGTAGGACAACAGGGGGAGGCTCTGAAGCTTTCTTT; CDR3aa: CASRTTGGGSEAFF
v_gene: TRBV25-1; d_gene: -; abundance: -; j_gene: TRBJ2-7; CDR3nt: TGTGCCAGCAGTGAATGGAGCTTTAGCTCCTACGAGCAGTACTTC; CDR3aa: CASSEWSFSSYEQYF
v_gene: TRBV19; d_gene: -; abundance: -; j_gene: TRBJ1-1; CDR3nt: TGTGCCAGTAGCCCCAGGGTCCTGATGAACACTGAAGCTTTCTTT; CDR3aa: CASSPRVLMNTEAFF
v_gene: TRBV30; d_gene: TRBD1; abundance: -; j_gene: TRBJ1-5; CDR3nt: TGTGCCTGGAGTAGTCTGGGACAGGCCCATCAGCCCCAGCATTTT; CDR3aa: CAWSSLGQAHQPQHF
v_gene: TRBV6-1; d_gene: -; abundance: -; j_gene: TRBJ2-2; CDR3nt: TGTGCCAGCAGGGACGGACATAACACCGGGGAGCTGTTTTTT; CDR3aa: CASRDGHNTGELFF
v_gene: TRBV30; d_gene: -; abundance: few; j_gene: TRBJ2-1; CDR3nt: TGTGCCTGGTCATCCGATGACTCCAATGAGCAGTTCTTC; CDR3aa: CAWSSDDSNEQFF